The sequence of this T cell receptor beta chain was determined in a study of shared clonotypes between healthy human individuals. Some clones are missing from TCRdb's copy, which holds only in-frame ones; the method was immunoSEQ multiplex PCR. Among approximately 1,500,000 clones listed, approximately 98% were seen once. Germline V CDR1 and CDR2: SGHRS, YFSETQ. The CDR3 totals 14 residues. V was clipped by 4 bases and J by 0 bases; unmatched bases: 3. This rearrangement joins TRBV5-1 to TRBJ2-7; 8 nucleotides line up with TRBD1. The source is a young man in good health. Source material: naive CD4+ T cells sorted from blood. Subset here: CD45RA+ positively selected. The CDR3 nucleotides are TGCGCCAGCAGCCGGGACAGGATCTCCTACGAGCAGTACTTC. This codes for CASSRDRISYEQYF.